Listed below are T cell receptor beta chains from one sample, sequenced in a study of blood T cells in healthy people across ages. TCRdb ran MiXCR on the 5' RACE reads and lists one entry per CDR3 protein. The sample gives some 1.4 million distinct CDR3 sequences, 42% of which show up once; under 8% is in the top ten. The sample was blood. The receptors stem from a woman younger than 30 in good health. CDR3s include the opening cysteine and the closing phenylalanine or tryptophan. The D gene is left open where the match is weak. Clone size is not always given. Where it is, it says once, few, many or a class for expanded clones.

j_gene	d_gene	v_gene	abundance	CDR3aa	CDR3nt
TRBJ2-1	TRBD2	TRBV20-1	-	CSAPVSSGGSYNEQFF	TGCAGTGCCCCGGTTAGTAGCGGGGGATCTTACAATGAGCAGTTCTTC
TRBJ2-1	TRBD1	TRBV12-3/TRBV12-4	few	CASQRPRQGAYNEQFF	TGTGCCAGCCAAAGACCCAGGCAGGGGGCTTACAATGAGCAGTTCTTC
TRBJ1-6	TRBD1	TRBV27	few	CATHGQGNSPLHF	TGTGCCACCCATGGACAGGGTAATTCACCCCTCCACTTT
TRBJ2-1	TRBD2	TRBV5-1	-	CASSFGEAGYEQFF	TGCGCCAGCAGCTTTGGGGAAGCGGGGTACGAGCAGTTCTTC
TRBJ2-3	-	TRBV13	few	CASSHSVGGPDTQYF	TGTGCCAGCAGCCATAGTGTGGGGGGCCCAGATACGCAGTATTTT
TRBJ2-5	TRBD2	TRBV15	once	CATSAELAGNQETQYF	TGTGCCACCAGCGCCGAACTAGCGGGGAACCAAGAGACCCAGTACTTC
TRBJ1-1	-	TRBV29-1	-	CSVEAYSGNTEAFF	TGCAGCGTTGAAGCTTACTCAGGGAACACTGAAGCTTTCTTT
TRBJ2-1	-	TRBV7-6	-	CASSPRRDDCSEQFF	TGTGCCAGCAGCCCTAGAAGGGACGACTGCAGTGAGCAGTTCTTC
TRBJ2-1	-	TRBV7-6	few	CASSTAGRRSYNEQFF	TGTGCCAGCAGCACCGCTGGGAGAAGGTCCTACAATGAGCAGTTCTTC
TRBJ2-4	-	TRBV7-2	few	CASSLGGVVGNIQYF	TGTGCCAGCAGCTTAGGGGGAGTGGTGGGAAACATTCAGTACTTC
TRBJ2-2	-	TRBV29-1	-	CSVGSAGELFF	TGCAGCGTTGGCTCGGCCGGGGAGCTGTTTTTT
TRBJ2-1	-	TRBV4-1	few	CASSQPGRVSYNEQFF	TGCGCCAGCAGCCAACCTGGTCGGGTCTCCTACAATGAGCAGTTCTTC
TRBJ1-5	-	TRBV4-1	-	CASSHGALAQPQHF	TGCGCCAGCAGTCACGGGGCTCTGGCTCAGCCCCAGCATTTT
TRBJ2-7	TRBD2	TRBV20-1	-	CSELAGGSYEQYF	TGCAGCGAATTAGCGGGGGGCTCCTACGAGCAGTACTTC
TRBJ2-5	-	TRBV28	few	CASRINRDEQYF	TGTGCCAGCAGGATAAACAGGGATGAGCAGTACTTC
TRBJ2-1	TRBD2	TRBV5-4	few	CASSTYSGSGYNEQFF	TGTGCCAGCAGCACCTATAGCGGGAGTGGCTACAATGAGCAGTTCTTC
TRBJ2-1	TRBD2	TRBV20-1	few	CSARGLAGPSPYNEQFF	TGCAGTGCTAGGGGACTAGCGGGGCCCTCTCCTTACAATGAGCAGTTCTTC
TRBJ2-1	-	TRBV5-1	-	CASRETGDNEQFF	TGCGCCAGCCGGGAAACGGGGGACAATGAGCAGTTCTTC
TRBJ2-4	TRBD1	TRBV24-1	once	CATSDSGGAKNIQYF	TGTGCCACCAGTGATTCAGGGGGAGCCAAAAACATTCAGTACTTC
TRBJ2-1	TRBD2	TRBV13	-	CASSPPGLAVSNEQFF	TGTGCCAGCAGCCCCCCGGGACTAGCAGTGAGTAATGAGCAGTTCTTC
TRBJ2-3	TRBD2	TRBV9	few	CASSVEASGSDTQYF	TGTGCCAGCAGCGTAGAAGCTAGCGGGAGTGATACGCAGTATTTT
TRBJ2-3	-	TRBV7-9	-	CASSPSPGRTDTQYF	TGTGCCAGCAGCCCCTCCCCCGGGCGCACAGATACGCAGTATTTT
TRBJ1-2	-	TRBV4-1	few	CASSQPGPYPYGYTF	TGCGCCAGCAGCCAACCCGGGCCTTACCCCTATGGCTACACCTTC
TRBJ2-7	-	TRBV20-1	-	CSAPRRDRTEQYF	TGCAGTGCCCCTAGGAGGGACCGGACGGAGCAGTACTTC
TRBJ2-3	-	TRBV5-1	few	CASSLGGKYTDTQYF	TGCGCCAGCAGCTTGGGGGGCAAGTACACAGATACGCAGTATTTT
TRBJ1-5	TRBD1	TRBV27	-	CASSRQGERQPQHF	TGTGCCAGCAGTCGACAGGGGGAAAGACAGCCCCAGCATTTT
TRBJ1-5	TRBD1	TRBV6-6	once	CASSYGTGGAQPQHF	TGTGCCAGCAGCTACGGGACAGGGGGTGCTCAGCCCCAGCATTTT
TRBJ2-4	-	TRBV27	-	CASSPGEAGKNIQYF	TGTGCCAGCAGTCCCGGGGAGGCGGGCAAAAACATTCAGTACTTC